This T cell receptor (beta chain) was observed in a study of neurological immune-mediated disorders. Study conclusions and caveats: There were no CDR3 amino acid sequences shared by expanded clones across subjects, a result suggesting private repertoires in all groups.

This sample's time point: technical triplicate 2. There were about 920,000 CD4+ or CD8+ T cells used in the sorted libraries. Germline assignment: CDR1 SGHTA and CDR2 FQGTGA. The CDR3 consists of 15 residues. The V gene end was trimmed by 3 bases and the J gene end by 4 bases; junction bases not matched to a gene: 0. This clonotype was seen ten or more times. Its antigen is as yet unknown. The authors produced cDNA by 5'RACE using 10-nucleotide random UMIs. One entry per CDR3 protein results from TCRdb running MiXCR on the 5' RACE reads. This table has 31,000 or so distinct CDR3 sequences, about 14% appearing once.

The rearrangement joins TRBV7-3 to TRBJ1-6; 10 bases match TRBD1. Sequencing was done on a sample of CD4+ T cells from blood. This receptor was taken from a female donor with HTLV-1-associated myelopathy (HAM/TSP). CDR3 residues: CASSLGQGYNSPLHF. CDR3 sequence (DNA): TGTGCCAGCAGCTTGGGACAGGGGTATAATTCACCCCTCCACTTT.